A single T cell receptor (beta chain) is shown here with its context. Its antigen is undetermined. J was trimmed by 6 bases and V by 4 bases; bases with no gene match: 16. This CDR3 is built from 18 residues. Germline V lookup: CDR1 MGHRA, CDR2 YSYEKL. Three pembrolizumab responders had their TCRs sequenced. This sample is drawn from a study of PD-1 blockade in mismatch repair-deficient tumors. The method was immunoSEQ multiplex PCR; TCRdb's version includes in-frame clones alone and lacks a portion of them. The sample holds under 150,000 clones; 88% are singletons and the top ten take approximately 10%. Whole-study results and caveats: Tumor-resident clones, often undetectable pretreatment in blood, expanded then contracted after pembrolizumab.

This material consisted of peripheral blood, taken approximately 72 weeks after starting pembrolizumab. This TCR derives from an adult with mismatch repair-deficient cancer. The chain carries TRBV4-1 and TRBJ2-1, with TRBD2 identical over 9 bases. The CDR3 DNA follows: TGCGCCAGCAGCCCTTTAGCGGGAGCATATTCAGGGGTCAATGAGCAGTTCTTC. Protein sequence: CASSPLAGAYSGVNEQFF.